This is a list of T cell receptor beta chains from one sample in a study of blood T cell repertoires in COVID-19. Produced via immunoSEQ multiplex PCR; TCRdb's table is partial and in-frame only. Of a few hundred thousand clones listed, approximately 90% are singletons. The specimen sequenced was PBMCs or T cells enriched from blood (not recorded which). All receptors derive from a woman aged 40 to 50 with acute COVID-19. CDR3s leave out the opening cysteine and the closing phenylalanine or tryptophan.

v_call: TRBV6-1; j_call: TRBJ2-1; cdr3_aa: ASSRSGGGDNEQF
v_call: TRBV5-1; j_call: TRBJ2-5; cdr3_aa: ASSLLPAGGAETQY
v_call: TRBV25-1; j_call: TRBJ1-1; cdr3_aa: ASSDSGRVNTEAF
v_call: TRBV7-9; j_call: TRBJ2-5; cdr3_aa: ASSRRVASLQETQY
v_call: TRBV6-2/TRBV6-3; j_call: TRBJ2-7; cdr3_aa: ASSHSSGGAGLSNEQY
v_call: TRBV14; j_call: TRBJ1-3; cdr3_aa: ASSQVGRMLGGTIY
v_call: TRBV7-2; j_call: TRBJ2-3; cdr3_aa: ASSSPGKGLAGASDTQY
v_call: TRBV18; j_call: TRBJ2-3; cdr3_aa: ASSRTSGGGLGQDTQY
v_call: TRBV4-2; j_call: TRBJ2-3; cdr3_aa: ASSQDRGSDTQY
v_call: TRBV30; j_call: TRBJ1-5; cdr3_aa: AWSEAGEQPQH
v_call: TRBV15; j_call: TRBJ2-5; cdr3_aa: ATESSGGSGETQY
v_call: TRBV25-1; j_call: TRBJ1-1; cdr3_aa: ASTRTGRNTEAF
v_call: TRBV30; j_call: TRBJ1-2; cdr3_aa: ACTPGNYGYT
v_call: TRBV30; j_call: TRBJ2-1; cdr3_aa: AWSLRDEQF
v_call: TRBV5-4; j_call: TRBJ2-1; cdr3_aa: ASSLWDPGLVLNEQF
v_call: TRBV5-6; j_call: TRBJ2-3; cdr3_aa: ASSSGLAGLGGTDTQY
v_call: TRBV5-4; j_call: TRBJ1-4; cdr3_aa: ASSDVTDEKLF
v_call: TRBV9; j_call: TRBJ2-1; cdr3_aa: ASSVDVGWTDRPHEQF
v_call: TRBV7-9; j_call: TRBJ2-1; cdr3_aa: ASSLNLGGVVNEQF
v_call: TRBV14; j_call: TRBJ1-1; cdr3_aa: ASRLAGPRNTEAF
v_call: TRBV13; j_call: TRBJ1-2; cdr3_aa: ASSLARTGGTYGYT
v_call: TRBV7-9; j_call: TRBJ1-2; cdr3_aa: ASSPPRQPSYGYT
v_call: TRBV6-5; j_call: TRBJ2-2; cdr3_aa: ASSYDSGTGELF
v_call: TRBV7-2; j_call: TRBJ2-7; cdr3_aa: ASSYGGHAPYDDEQY
v_call: TRBV7-9; j_call: TRBJ2-3; cdr3_aa: ASSFTSGGASTDTQY
v_call: TRBV27; j_call: TRBJ1-5; cdr3_aa: ASSKFYRGDQPQH
v_call: TRBV18; j_call: TRBJ2-1; cdr3_aa: ASYLAGGFYNEQF
v_call: TRBV6-5; j_call: TRBJ2-2; cdr3_aa: ASSFGGWELF
v_call: TRBV5-1; j_call: TRBJ1-1; cdr3_aa: ASSLSGGSTEAF
v_call: TRBV5-6; j_call: TRBJ1-6; cdr3_aa: ASSIDRGGRSPLH
v_call: TRBV6-2/TRBV6-3; j_call: TRBJ2-1; cdr3_aa: ASSFTSGRANNEQF
v_call: TRBV15; j_call: TRBJ1-1; cdr3_aa: ATSKGGGQNTEAF
v_call: TRBV10-3; j_call: TRBJ2-7; cdr3_aa: AISEAGGQVREQY
v_call: TRBV6-1; j_call: TRBJ1-1; cdr3_aa: ASSEARRIGGTEAF
v_call: TRBV10-3; j_call: TRBJ2-5; cdr3_aa: AISESTTGSGQETQY
v_call: TRBV2; j_call: TRBJ1-2; cdr3_aa: ASSDPRNYGYT
v_call: TRBV5-1; j_call: TRBJ1-2; cdr3_aa: ASSLGPGGDYT
v_call: TRBV19; j_call: TRBJ2-2; cdr3_aa: ASSTRTRLAGVTNTGELF
v_call: TRBV27; j_call: TRBJ1-2; cdr3_aa: ASSTQGGNYGYT
v_call: TRBV5-6; j_call: TRBJ2-3; cdr3_aa: ASSLGGGAKTDTQY
v_call: TRBV3-1/TRBV3-2; j_call: TRBJ1-2; cdr3_aa: ASSQTRTTDRDIGYGYT